Below, 21 T cell receptor beta chains from the same sample are listed, as sequenced in a study of cytomegalovirus exposure and HLA in healthy donors. Here immunoSEQ multiplex PCR was the method, and the copy in TCRdb shows in-frame clones only, minus some. The table records approximately 65,000 clones, roughly 95% of them present only once. The source material was PBMCs. Source of these receptors: a woman between 18 and 30 years old in good health and CMV-seropositive.

V and J are TRBV29-1 and TRBJ1-2; TRBD1 aligns across 8 bases. The germline CDR1 and CDR2 sequences are SQVTM and ANQGSEA. The CDR3 covers 14 residues. Losses at the gene ends were 5 bases for V and 8 bases for J; bases not matched to a gene: 13. This chain's CDR3 is CSVRGRTGFQGYTF. In DNA form, the CDR3 reads TGCAGCGTTCGTGGACGGACAGGGTTCCAGGGCTACACCTTC.

The J gene is TRBJ2-7, the V gene TRBV11-2, with 12 bases identical to TRBD2. The ends lost 5 bases at V and 4 bases at J; junction bases unmatched: 12. Germline V gives CDR1 SGHAT, CDR2 FQNNGV. The CDR3 loop spans 17 amino acids. CDR3 sequence (DNA): TGTGCCAGCAGCACAGACCTGCTAGCGGGAGGGCCGTACGAGCAGTACTTC. Protein: CASSTDLLAGGPYEQYF.

V usage is TRBV27 and J usage is TRBJ1-1; D is uncertain. The CDR3 is 13 residues long. CDR1 and CDR2 from the germline V gene are MNHEY and SMNVEV (reference sequence). V was pared by 3 bases and J by 3 bases, with 8 bases between. The CDR3, as DNA: TGTGCCAGCAGTTTTAATACGGACACTGAAGCTTTCTTT. It yields the protein CASSFNTDTEAFF.

CDR3: CASSDLWTGDQETQYF. DNA of the CDR3: TGTGCCAGCAGCGACCTATGGACAGGAGACCAAGAGACCCAGTACTTC. The rearrangement joins TRBV7-2 to TRBJ2-5; 7 nucleotides match TRBD1. The V gene's germline CDR1 is SGHTA and CDR2 FQGNSA. This CDR3 has 16 residues. Unmatched junction bases numbered 9, after V lost 5 bases and J lost 0 bases.

The chain uses TRBV28 and TRBJ2-3; 9 nucleotides align to TRBD1. The V and J ends lost 5 bases and 0 bases, in that order; junction bases with no gene match: 6. The CDR3 is 16 amino acids. Germline V gene data show CDR1 as MDHEN and CDR2 as SYDVKM. CDR3 sequence reads: CASSRTGAWSTDTQYF. CDR3 nucleotide sequence: TGTGCCAGCAGTAGGACAGGGGCCTGGAGCACAGATACGCAGTATTTT. The whole variable domain, remainder taken from reference TRBV28 and TRBJ2-3, is DVKVTQSSRYLVKRTGEKVFLECVQDMDHENMFWYRQDPGLGLRLIYFSYDVKMKEKGDIPEGYSVSREKKERFSLILESASTNQTSMYLCASSRTGAWSTDTQYFGPGTRLTVL.

This clone was observed a few times. This chain links TRBV28 with TRBJ2-2; 8 positions match TRBD2. The J segment lost 2 bases and the V segment lost 5 bases, leaving 4 bases of the junction unmatched. The CDR3 totals 15 residues. Per the germline V gene, CDR1 is MDHEN and CDR2 is SYDVKM. The CDR3 reads CASSPTSGNTGELFF. For the CDR3, the DNA is TGTGCCAGCAGTCCAACTAGCGGCAACACCGGGGAGCTGTTTTTT.

This chain links TRBV4-1 with TRBJ2-7; 14 nucleotides line up with TRBD2. Germline CDR1 is MGHRA and CDR2 is YSYEKL. The CDR3 has 18 amino acids. V lost 2 bases, J lost 4 bases, and 10 bases stayed unmatched. The CDR3 DNA reads TGCGCCAGCAGCCAATTAGGGACTAGCGGGAGTAGGGGGTACGAGCAGTACTTC. It yields the protein CASSQLGTSGSRGYEQYF.

The gene calls are TRBV7-6 and TRBJ2-3; D gene uncertain. The CDR3 contains 13 residues. Germline CDR1 SGHVS, CDR2 FNYEAQ. Trimming took 5 bases from V and 4 from J, leaving 10 bases between them. In DNA, the CDR3 is TGTGCCAGCAGCCCGCGACTGGCAGATACGCAGTATTTT. This encodes CASSPRLADTQYF.

The chain employs TRBV4-1 and TRBJ2-5; 8 nucleotides line up with TRBD1. Germline V lookup: CDR1 MGHRA, CDR2 YSYEKL. CDR3 length: 15 amino acids. V was clipped by 3 bases and J by 5 bases; unmatched bases: 8. The CDR3 nucleotides are TGCGCCAGCAGCCAGGTATCAGGGGGCGGGGAGACCCAGTACTTC. Its protein is CASSQVSGGGETQYF.

This chain connects TRBV18 to TRBJ2-1, with TRBD2 matching over 8 bases. The CDR3 runs 16 residues. V was pared by 6 bases and J by 2 bases, with 9 bases of the junction left unmatched. Germline V gene lookup returns CDR1 KGHSH and CDR2 LQKENI. Here the CDR3 DNA reads TGTGCCAGCTCCCCCCCCGGGACTAGGACCTACAATGAGCAGTTCTTC. It is translated as CASSPPGTRTYNEQFF.

This clone showed up just once. The CDR3 DNA sequence: TGTGCCAGCAGCTTAGGGGACACGAGCTCTGGAAACACCATATATTTT. Its protein is CASSLGDTSSGNTIYF. The genes are TRBV11-2 and TRBJ1-3; tentative D call: TRBD1 (6 bases). Germline V CDR1 and CDR2: SGHAT, FQNNGV. This CDR3 has 16 residues. The V and J ends lost 1 base and 0 bases respectively, with 10 bases between them.

This sequence joins TRBV19 and TRBJ2-1; 13 positions agree with TRBD2. Germline V gene sequence: CDR1 LNHDA, CDR2 SQIVND (reference sequence). V lost 6 bases to trimming and J lost 10 bases; unmatched junction nucleotides: 6. The CDR3 sequence is 14 residues long. The CDR3 protein is CASRRTSGSYEQFF. Written as DNA, the CDR3 is TGTGCCAGTAGGCGGACTAGCGGGAGCTACGAGCAGTTCTTC.

This sequence joins TRBV7-2 and TRBJ2-3, with TRBD1 as a possible D gene (5 bases). The germline V gene encodes CDR1 SGHTA and CDR2 FQGNSA. The CDR3 is 15 amino acids. The ends were cut back, 2 bases at V and 2 bases at J, with 11 bases in the middle. CDR3 in amino acids: CASSLMVGPTDTQYF. The CDR3 nucleotides are TGTGCCAGCAGCTTAATGGTGGGGCCCACAGATACGCAGTATTTT.

V gene TRBV6-6 combines with J gene TRBJ2-1; 11 bases map to TRBD2. The CDR3 has 16 amino acids. Germline V gene sequence: CDR1 MNHNY, CDR2 SVGAGI (reference sequence). V shed 5 bases and J 4 bases; nucleotides not matched to a gene: 7. The CDR3 sequence is CASSQLAGGEYNEQFF. CDR3 DNA: TGTGCCAGCAGTCAGTTAGCGGGAGGGGAATACAATGAGCAGTTCTTC.

The chain couples TRBV21-1 to TRBJ2-5; no DNA check was done on the table's D call, TRBD1. TRBV21-1 is an annotated pseudogene. This CDR3 comprises 14 residues. The CDR3 sequence is CASSRGQLQEPQYF. The CDR3 bases are TGTGCCAGCAGCAGAGGACAGCTTCAAGAGCCCCAGTACTTC.

The chain joins TRBV10-3 to TRBJ2-7; the match to TRBD2 covers 10 bases. CDR1 is ENHRY, CDR2 SYGVKD, per germline. The junction had 9 bases not matched to a gene; V was cut back by 7 bases and J by 6 bases. The length of the CDR3 is 14 residues. The CDR3 loop is CAIMSLAGVGEQYF. As DNA, the CDR3 is TGTGCCATCATGTCGCTAGCGGGAGTCGGCGAGCAGTACTTC.

The V call is TRBV25-1, the J call TRBJ2-1; 7 bases are shared with TRBD2. V was pared by 4 bases and J by 0 bases, with 6 bases of the junction left unmatched. From germline, CDR1 is MGHDK and CDR2 SYGVNS. The CDR3 runs 16 residues. The CDR3 DNA is TGTGCCAGCAGTGCACCATCTAGCGGCTCCTACAATGAGCAGTTCTTC. Translated: CASSAPSSGSYNEQFF.

The V call is TRBV25-1, the J call TRBJ2-1, with 16 bases identical to TRBD2. The germline CDR1 and CDR2 sequences are MGHDK and SYGVNS. CDR3 length: 15 residues. Unmatched junction bases numbered 6, after V lost 7 bases and J lost 9 bases. The CDR3 DNA reads TGTGCCAGCACTGGGACTAGCGGGAGGGCCACTGAGCAGTTCTTC. This gives the protein CASTGTSGRATEQFF.

J is TRBJ2-7 and V is TRBV5-1; possibly TRBD1 for D (5 bases). In germline, CDR1 is SGHRS, CDR2 YFSETQ. The V end lost 0 bases, the J end lost 3 bases, and 13 bases lay between the germline ends. The CDR3 consists of 15 residues. For the CDR3, the DNA is TGCGCCAGCAGCTTGGGACCAGGGTCTTACTACGAGCAGTACTTC. This sequence encodes CASSLGPGSYYEQYF.

V is TRBV5-6 and J is TRBJ2-7, with unresolved D. V shed 0 bases and J shed 1 base, with 5 bases lying between them. The CDR3 consists of 13 residues. The germline gives CDR1 SGHDT, CDR2 YYEEEE. The CDR3 DNA follows: TGTGCCAGCAGCTTGGATAGATCCTACGAGCAGTACTTC. Its protein is CASSLDRSYEQYF.

V is TRBV25-1 and J is TRBJ1-5; weak D call: TRBD1 (5 bases). The CDR3 is 13 amino acids. Deletions cut 3 bases from V and 3 bases from J, with 6 bases between. In germline, CDR1 is MGHDK, CDR2 SYGVNS. CDR3 DNA: TGTGCCAGCAGTGACAGGGTCAATCAGCCCCAGCATTTT. This sequence encodes CASSDRVNQPQHF. Looking up the rest from reference TRBV25-1 and TRBJ1-5 gives the full variable domain: EADIYQTPRYLVIGTGKKITLECSQTMGHDKMYWYQQDPGMELHLIHYSYGVNSTEKGDLSSESTVSRIRTEHFPLTLESARPSHTSQYLCASSDRVNQPQHFGDGTRLSIL.